This T cell receptor (beta chain) originates from a study of blood T cell repertoires in COVID-19. Study-wide background: The United States, Italy and Spain provided the acute and convalescent COVID-19 samples.

V lost 4 bases, J lost 5 bases, and 14 bases lay in between. This CDR3 is built from 14 residues. Germline CDR1 LNHDA, CDR2 SQIVND (reference sequence). Per the original methods: The assay estimated nucleated cells by amplifying reference gene primers. TCRdb keeps only in-frame clones here, not all; method: immunoSEQ multiplex PCR. The DNA was the basis for D and trimming; V, J and clone size are from that table. The sample lists fewer than 300,000 clones; just over 85% were seen once. The sample comprised peripheral blood. This TCR derives from a man aged 50-59 years with COVID-19, enrolled during active disease. This chain connects TRBV19 to TRBJ2-5, with TRBD1 as a possible D gene (5 bases). CDR3 nucleotides: TGTGCCAGTAGTAGGCTTGGGGCATGGGAGACCCAGTACTTC. Translation: CASSRLGAWETQYF.